By sample share, the clone carrying this T cell receptor (beta chain) is medium-sized (0.01 to 0.1%). This CDR3 comprises 15 residues. Germline loops: CDR1 GTSNPN, CDR2 SVGIG (reference sequence). V was trimmed by 1 base and J by 5 bases, leaving 17 bases between them. The data originate from a study of T cell changes during pregnancy in multiple sclerosis. Some clones are missing from TCRdb's copy, which holds only in-frame ones; the method was immunoSEQ multiplex PCR. Here the sample spans approximately 40,000 clones, about 87% being singletons. Sequenced here: CD4+ T cells from peripheral blood mononuclear cells, sampled in the second trimester of pregnancy. The chain has TRBV30 and TRBJ1-1, with TRBD1 as a possible D gene (5 bases). This TCR derives from a female donor with multiple sclerosis, enrolled in a pregnancy study. Here the CDR3 DNA reads TGTGCCTGGAGTGCGCTCGGGGGAGGTCGAACTGAAGCTTTCTTT. Encoded protein: CAWSALGGGRTEAFF.